Listed here are 26 T cell receptor beta chains from one sample, sequenced in a study of T cells in Graves' hyperthyroidism and ophthalmopathy. RNA transcripts were the template for amplifying TCR beta CDR3 regions. When the TCR CDR3 underwent first-round RT-PCR, the HTBI primer set was used. TCRdb redid the calling of the multiplex PCR reads with MiXCR, one entry per CDR3 protein. The table includes about 480,000 distinct CDR3 sequences, roughly an eighth detected once. What was sequenced was blood. The origin of the receptors is a woman in her late teens or twenties with Graves' hyperthyroidism.

The table lists this clonotype with many counts. CDR3 sequence: CASSPIRGFTGELFF. In DNA form, the CDR3 reads TGTGCCAGCTCACCAATCCGGGGGTTCACCGGGGAGCTGTTTTTT. This chain joins TRBV18 and TRBJ2-2, with D possibly matching TRBD2 (6 bases). V was shortened by 2 bases and J by 4 bases, with 11 bases between the two germline ends. The germline CDR1 and CDR2 sequences are KGHSH and LQKENI. CDR3 length equals 15 residues.

This clonotype occurred a few times. V usage is TRBV4-1 and J usage is TRBJ1-2, with D possibly being TRBD1 (5 bases). CDR1 and CDR2 from the germline V gene are MGHRA and YSYEKL. This CDR3 has 14 residues. Trimming shortened V by 4 bases and J by 5 bases, and 14 bases separated the two germline ends. The CDR3 loop reads CASSPQGLQYGYTF. CDR3 DNA sequence: TGCGCCAGCAGCCCCCAGGGTTTGCAGTATGGCTACACCTTC.

This clonotype showed up many times. This chain connects TRBV19 to TRBJ2-2; 7 bases are a match to TRBD1. The V and J ends lost 5 bases and 2 bases, in that order; junction bases with no gene match: 2. The CDR3 contains 14 residues. Per germline, CDR1 LNHDA and CDR2 SQIVND (reference sequence). CDR3 region: CASSEGANTGELFF. CDR3 DNA: TGTGCCAGTAGTGAGGGGGCCAACACCGGGGAGCTGTTTTTT.

This clonotype was detected many times. This chain connects TRBV5-1 to TRBJ2-5, with 7 nucleotides matching TRBD2. The germline V gene has CDR1 SGHRS and CDR2 YFSETQ. The V gene end was trimmed by 1 base and the J gene end by 3 bases; junction bases not matched to a gene: 6. The CDR3 length is 15 residues. The CDR3 DNA follows: TGCGCCAGCAGCTTGTCGGCGGGAGATGAAGAGACCCAGTACTTC. It is translated as CASSLSAGDEETQYF.

This clonotype was counted many times. J is TRBJ2-2 and V is TRBV11-2; D not certain. The CDR3 has 11 residues. In germline, CDR1 is SGHAT, CDR2 FQNNGV. The ends were cut back, 3 bases at V and 9 bases at J, with 5 bases in the middle. This CDR3 is CASSFPRELFF. DNA for the CDR3: TGTGCCAGCAGCTTCCCCCGGGAGCTGTTTTTT.

J is TRBJ1-6 and V is TRBV2; D gene uncertain. Between the trimmed V and J ends, which lost 10 bases and 7 bases, there was a span of 23 bases. Germline assignment: CDR1 SNHLY and CDR2 FYNNEI. The CDR3 contains 16 residues. CDR3 DNA sequence: TGTGCCACCAAGGGTAGTCGGGGAGTGCCGAATTCACCCCTCCACTTT. This sequence encodes CATKGSRGVPNSPLHF.

This clonotype was seen many times. The chain carries TRBV12-3 or TRBV12-4 and TRBJ2-5, with D perhaps TRBD2 (7 bases). The CDR3 totals 14 residues. The V end lost 6 bases, the J end lost 5 bases, and 16 bases lay between the germline ends. CDR3 in DNA: TGTGCCAGCAGGACCCCGGGGGGCGTTGAGACCCAGTACTTC. Amino acids: CASRTPGGVETQYF.

This clonotype has ten or more counts. This chain connects TRBV12-5 to TRBJ2-4; 10 nucleotides agree with TRBD1. The CDR3 spans 13 residues. V lost 6 bases to trimming and J lost 9 bases; unmatched junction nucleotides: 5. The germline V gene has CDR1 LGHNT and CDR2 FRNRAP. The CDR3, as DNA: TGTGCTAGTGGCTACCGGGACAGGGGCATTCAGTACTTC. As protein: CASGYRDRGIQYF.

This clonotype was counted many times. The J gene is TRBJ2-7, the V gene TRBV7-8; 8 bases align to TRBD2. This CDR3 region has 15 residues. Germline V lookup: CDR1 SGHVS, CDR2 FQNEAQ. The ends lost 1 base at V and 1 base at J; junction bases unmatched: 3. As DNA, the CDR3 is TGTGCCAGCAGCTTAGAGACTAGCGATTCCTACGAGCAGTACGTC. Translation gives CASSLETSDSYEQYV.

This clonotype was observed at least ten times. J is TRBJ2-7 and V is TRBV27, with 13 bases lining up with TRBD2. Germline V gene lookup returns CDR1 MNHEY and CDR2 SMNVEV (reference sequence). With V trimmed by 6 bases and J by 4 bases, 12 bases remained unmatched. The length of the CDR3 is 17 residues. CDR3 in amino acids: CASRGTGGTSGIYEQYV. In nucleotides, the CDR3 is TGTGCCAGCAGGGGAACAGGGGGGACTAGCGGGATATACGAGCAGTACGTC.

This clonotype was recorded at least ten times. This chain joins TRBV3-1 and TRBJ2-5; 8 bases map to TRBD2. V lost 4 bases to trimming and J lost 0 bases; unmatched junction nucleotides: 7. Germline assignment: CDR1 LGHDT and CDR2 YNNKEL (reference sequence). The length of the CDR3 is 16 residues. The CDR3 spells CASSPQSGSHQETQYF. DNA for the CDR3: TGTGCCAGCAGCCCCCAGAGCGGGAGCCACCAAGAGACCCAGTACTTC.

This clonotype was found a few times. The rearrangement uses TRBV7-9 and TRBJ1-4; D ambiguous. Germline V gives CDR1 SEHNR, CDR2 FQNEAQ (reference sequence). The CDR3 extends over 13 amino acids. V shed 7 bases and J shed 8 bases, with 14 bases lying between them. The CDR3 bases are TGTGCCAGCACCGCCCGGAATATAGAAAAACTGTTTTTT. This codes for CASTARNIEKLFF.

Ten or more counts support this clonotype. V is TRBV27 and J is TRBJ2-1, with no clear D. CDR3 length: 14 residues. CDR1 is MNHEY and CDR2 is SMNVEV in the germline V gene (reference sequence). With 7 bases removed from V and 0 bases from J, the gap between germline ends came to 10 bases. The CDR3, as DNA: TGTGCCAGCAAAGCGTTGAACTCCTACAATGAGCAGTTCTTC. It is translated as CASKALNSYNEQFF.

This chain uses TRBV14 with TRBJ2-7, with a weak D call TRBD1 (5 bases). CDR1 and CDR2 (germline): SGHDN, FVKESK. The V gene lost 0 bases and the J gene lost 3 bases, with 18 bases spanning the gap. This CDR3 region has 17 residues. The CDR3 is CASSQEVPRARIYEQYV. DNA for the CDR3: TGTGCCAGCAGCCAAGAGGTTCCCAGGGCGAGGATCTACGAGCAGTACGTC.

This clonotype showed up many times. V gene TRBV2 combines with J gene TRBJ1-2; 7 nucleotides match TRBD1. In germline, CDR1 is SNHLY, CDR2 FYNNEI. V lost 11 bases and J lost 1; bases outside the gene matches: 7. This CDR3 is built from 13 residues. CDR3 residues: CARRDSLNYGYTF. CDR3 in DNA: TGTGCCCGACGGGACAGTCTTAACTATGGCTACACCTTC.

This clonotype was counted many times. This chain joins TRBV30 and TRBJ2-7; 8 bases agree with TRBD2. From germline, CDR1 is GTSNPN and CDR2 SVGIG (reference sequence). Trimming at V came to 6 bases and at J to 4 bases, leaving 5 bases not matched to a gene. This CDR3 is built from 12 residues. CDR3 in DNA: TGTGCCTGCGCGGGAGGAGTATACGAGCAGTACTTC. Translating it yields CACAGGVYEQYF.

The table lists this clonotype with a few counts. This sequence may be a read error, since a much larger clone differs from it by one base. The rearrangement uses TRBV9 and TRBJ1-2, with unresolved D. V was shortened by 1 base and J by 2 bases, with 3 bases between the two germline ends. There are 12 residues in the CDR3. Germline assignment: CDR1 SGDLS and CDR2 YYNGEE. CDR3 protein: CASSVINYGYTF. CDR3 nucleotides: TGTGCCAGCAGCGTAATCAACTATGGCTACACCTTC.

The chain has TRBV5-8 and TRBJ1-1; 7 positions agree with TRBD1. Per germline, CDR1 SGHTS and CDR2 YDEGEE. The CDR3 length is 11 residues. The trim removed 1 base at V and 10 bases at J, leaving 1 base unmatched. The CDR3 sequence is CASSLTGVAFF. CDR3 DNA: TGTGCCAGCAGCTTGACAGGGGTAGCTTTCTTT. Full variable domain (remainder filled in from reference TRBV5-8 and TRBJ1-1): EAGVTQSPTHLIKTRGQQATLRCSPISGHTSVYWYQQALGLGLQFLLWYDEGEERNRGNFPPRFSGRQFPNYSSELNVNALELEDSALYLCASSLTGVAFFGQGTRLTVV.

The chain employs TRBV19 and TRBJ1-1; D unresolved. Trimming pared 4 bases from V and 3 bases from J, leaving 6 bases between. The germline CDR1 and CDR2 sequences are LNHDA and SQIVND (reference sequence). The CDR3 totals 12 residues. The CDR3 loop reads CASSNRHTEAFF. The CDR3 DNA follows: TGTGCCAGTAGTAACCGACACACTGAAGCTTTCTTT.

This clonotype has just one count. The rearrangement links TRBV20-1 to TRBJ2-5; D is perhaps TRBD2 (6 bases). The CDR3 covers 14 residues. The V end was cut by 3 bases, the J end by 5 bases, with 16 bases between. Germline V gives CDR1 DFQATT, CDR2 SNEGSKA (reference sequence). CDR3 bases: TGCAGTGCTAGTCGGGGCGGGGACGGGGAGACCCAGTACTTC. Encoded protein: CSASRGGDGETQYF.

CDR3 sequence: CASSGGVAPGEQFF. The CDR3, as DNA: TGTGCCAGCAGTGGGGGTGTGGCCCCCGGCGAGCAGTTCTTC. The chain couples TRBV2 to TRBJ2-1; D is unclear. The V and J ends lost 4 bases and 10 bases respectively, with 17 bases between them. CDR1 and CDR2 from the germline V gene are SNHLY and FYNNEI. CDR3 length equals 14 residues.

This clonotype was found many times. The genes are TRBV5-1 and TRBJ2-5; D may be TRBD1 (7 bases). There are 14 residues in the CDR3. V was pared by 7 bases and J by 5 bases, with 18 bases between. Germline CDR1 SGHRS, CDR2 YFSETQ. CDR3 region: CASGGGPPRETQYF. CDR3 nucleotides: TGCGCCAGCGGAGGGGGCCCACCGCGGGAGACCCAGTACTTC.

This chain links TRBV5-1 with TRBJ1-6; weak D call: TRBD1 (6 bases). CDR3 size: 13 residues. Trimming stripped 6 bases from V and 5 bases from J, with 9 bases between. From germline, CDR1 is SGHRS and CDR2 YFSETQ. This CDR3 reads CASTPGDNSPLHF. Written as DNA, the CDR3 is TGCGCCAGCACGCCAGGGGATAATTCACCCCTCCACTTT.

This clonotype was seen more than once but under ten times. This chain connects TRBV7-6 to TRBJ2-3, with 9 bases lining up with TRBD1. The CDR3 totals 16 residues. CDR1 SGHVS and CDR2 FNYEAQ come from the germline V gene. J lost 1 base, V lost 4 bases, and 6 bases had no gene match. Here the CDR3 DNA reads TGTGCCAGCAGCTCAATCCGGACAGGGGGCACAGATACGCAGTATTTT. It encodes CASSSIRTGGTDTQYF.

At least ten counts were recorded for this clonotype. V gene TRBV3-1 combines with J gene TRBJ2-2, with TRBD2 matching 10 bases. The CDR3 consists of 17 residues. The junction had 6 bases not matched to a gene; V was cut back by 4 bases and J by 1 base. Per the germline V gene, CDR1 is LGHDT and CDR2 is YNNKEL (reference sequence). The CDR3 here is CASSPQGLAMNTGELFF. The CDR3 nucleotides are TGTGCCAGCAGCCCCCAGGGACTAGCGATGAACACCGGGGAGCTGTTTTTT.

This clonotype has more than one count but fewer than ten. The chain uses TRBV7-3 and TRBJ1-2, with 8 bases aligning to TRBD1. Germline CDR1 is SGHTA and CDR2 is FQGTGA. The V and J ends lost 6 bases and 4 bases, in that order; junction bases with no gene match: 7. The CDR3 is 14 residues long. This CDR3 is CASSSTDRAYGYTF. The CDR3 DNA reads as TGTGCCAGCAGTTCGACGGACAGGGCCTATGGCTACACCTTC.